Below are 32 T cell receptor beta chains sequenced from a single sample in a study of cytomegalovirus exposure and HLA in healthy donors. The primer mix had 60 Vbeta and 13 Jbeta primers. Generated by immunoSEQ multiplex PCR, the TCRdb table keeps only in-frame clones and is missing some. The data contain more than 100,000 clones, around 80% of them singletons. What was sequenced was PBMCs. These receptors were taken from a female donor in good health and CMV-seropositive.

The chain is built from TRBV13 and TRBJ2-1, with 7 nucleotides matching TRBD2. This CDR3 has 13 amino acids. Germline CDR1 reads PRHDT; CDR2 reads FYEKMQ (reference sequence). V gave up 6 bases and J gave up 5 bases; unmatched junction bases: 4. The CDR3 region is CASRSSGNNEQFF. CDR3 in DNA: TGTGCCAGCAGATCTAGCGGAAACAATGAGCAGTTCTTC.

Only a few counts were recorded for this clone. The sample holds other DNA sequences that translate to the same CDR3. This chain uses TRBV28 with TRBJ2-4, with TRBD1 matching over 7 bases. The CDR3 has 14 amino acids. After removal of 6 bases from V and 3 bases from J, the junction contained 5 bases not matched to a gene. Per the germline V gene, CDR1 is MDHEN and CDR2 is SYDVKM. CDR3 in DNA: TGTGCCAGCAGCCAAACAGGGGTCAAAAACATTCAGTACTTC. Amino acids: CASSQTGVKNIQYF.

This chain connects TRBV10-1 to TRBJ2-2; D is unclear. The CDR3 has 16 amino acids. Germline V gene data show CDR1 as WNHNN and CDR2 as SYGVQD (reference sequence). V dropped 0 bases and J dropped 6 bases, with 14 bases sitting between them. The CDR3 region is CASSESAQPLAGELFF. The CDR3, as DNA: TGCGCCAGCAGTGAGTCGGCTCAACCCCTCGCCGGGGAGCTGTTTTTT.

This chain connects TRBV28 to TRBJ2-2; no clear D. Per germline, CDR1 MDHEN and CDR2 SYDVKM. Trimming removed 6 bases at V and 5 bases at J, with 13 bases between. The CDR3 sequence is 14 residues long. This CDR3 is CASSPTVSTGELFF. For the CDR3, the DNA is TGTGCCAGCAGCCCTACAGTTTCTACCGGGGAGCTGTTTTTT.

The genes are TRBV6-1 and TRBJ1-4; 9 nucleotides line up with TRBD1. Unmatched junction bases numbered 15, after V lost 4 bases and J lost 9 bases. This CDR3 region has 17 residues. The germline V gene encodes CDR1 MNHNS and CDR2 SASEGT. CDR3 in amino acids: CASSAYFVGQGGQKLFF. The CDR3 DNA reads TGTGCCAGCAGTGCATATTTCGTGGGACAGGGCGGGCAAAAACTGTTTTTT.

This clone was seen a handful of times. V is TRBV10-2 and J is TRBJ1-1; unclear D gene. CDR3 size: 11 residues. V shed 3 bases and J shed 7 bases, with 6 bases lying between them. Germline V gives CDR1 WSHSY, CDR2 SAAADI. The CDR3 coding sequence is TGCGCCAGCAGTGATCGGGGTGAAGCTTTCTTT. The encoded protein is CASSDRGEAFF.

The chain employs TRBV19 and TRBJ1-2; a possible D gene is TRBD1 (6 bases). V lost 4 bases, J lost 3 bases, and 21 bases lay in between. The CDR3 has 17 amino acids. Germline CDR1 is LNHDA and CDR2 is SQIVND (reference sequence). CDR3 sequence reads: CASSKPPPTGSDYGYTF. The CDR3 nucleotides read TGTGCCAGTAGTAAGCCCCCGCCGACAGGTTCGGACTATGGCTACACCTTC.

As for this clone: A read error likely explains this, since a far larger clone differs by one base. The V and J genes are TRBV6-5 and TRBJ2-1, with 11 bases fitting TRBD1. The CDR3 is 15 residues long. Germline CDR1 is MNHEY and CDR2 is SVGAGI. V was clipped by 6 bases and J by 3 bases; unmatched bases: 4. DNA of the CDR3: TGTGCCAGCAGCTTAGGGACAGGGGGCTACAATGAGCAGTTCTTC. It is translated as CASSLGTGGYNEQFF.

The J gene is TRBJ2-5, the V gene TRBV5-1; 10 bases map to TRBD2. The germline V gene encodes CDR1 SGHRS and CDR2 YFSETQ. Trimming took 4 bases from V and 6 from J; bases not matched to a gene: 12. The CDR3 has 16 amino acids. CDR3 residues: CASSPLASGGAQTQYF. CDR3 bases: TGCGCCAGCAGCCCCCTGGCCAGCGGGGGGGCCCAGACCCAGTACTTC.

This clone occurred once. CDR3 protein: CASSQFEASGYHEQYF. CDR3 bases: TGTGCCAGCAGCCAATTCGAGGCTAGCGGGTACCACGAGCAGTACTTC. The chain combines TRBV14 with TRBJ2-7, with 8 bases matching TRBD2. Germline trimming cut 2 bases from V and 5 bases from J; bases unmatched to any gene: 11. Germline V CDR1 and CDR2: SGHDN, FVKESK. CDR3 size: 16 residues.

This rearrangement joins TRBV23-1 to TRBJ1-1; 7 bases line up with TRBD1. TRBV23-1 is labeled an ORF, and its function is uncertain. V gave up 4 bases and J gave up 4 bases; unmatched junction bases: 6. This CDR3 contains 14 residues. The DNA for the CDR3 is TGCGCCAGCAGTCTTCGGGGACAGCGCACTGAAGCTTTCTTT. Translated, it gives CASSLRGQRTEAFF.

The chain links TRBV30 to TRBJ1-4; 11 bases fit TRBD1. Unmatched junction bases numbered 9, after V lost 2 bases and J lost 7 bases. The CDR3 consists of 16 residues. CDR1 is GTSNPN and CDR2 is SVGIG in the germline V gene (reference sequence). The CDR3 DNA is TGTGCCTGGAGTTCGACCGGACAGGGGGCTGGTGAAAAACTGTTTTTT. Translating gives CAWSSTGQGAGEKLFF.

CDR3 residues: CASSLDRVFDEQFF. For the CDR3, the DNA is TGCGCCAGCAGCTTGGACAGGGTTTTCGATGAGCAGTTCTTC. This rearrangement joins TRBV5-1 to TRBJ2-1, with a possible D match to TRBD1 (6 bases). Germline V CDR1 and CDR2: SGHRS, YFSETQ. The V and J ends lost 0 bases and 8 bases respectively, with 12 bases between them. The CDR3 totals 14 residues.

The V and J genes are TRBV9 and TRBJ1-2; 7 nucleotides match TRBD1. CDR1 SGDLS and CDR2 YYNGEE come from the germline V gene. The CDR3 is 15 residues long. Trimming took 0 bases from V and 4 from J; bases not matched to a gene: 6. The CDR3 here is CASSVGRGQRYGYTF. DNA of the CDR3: TGTGCCAGCAGCGTAGGGAGGGGGCAACGCTATGGCTACACCTTC. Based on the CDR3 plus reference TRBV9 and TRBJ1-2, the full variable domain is DSGVTQTPKHLITATGQRVTLRCSPRSGDLSVYWYQQSLDQGLQFLIQYYNGEERAKGNILERFSAQQFPDLHSELNLSSLELGDSALYFCASSVGRGQRYGYTFGSGTRLTVV.

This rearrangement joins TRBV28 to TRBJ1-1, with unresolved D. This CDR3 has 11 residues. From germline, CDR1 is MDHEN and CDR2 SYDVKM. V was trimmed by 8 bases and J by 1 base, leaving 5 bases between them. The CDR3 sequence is CASAANTEAFF. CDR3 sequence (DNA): TGTGCCAGCGCGGCGAACACTGAAGCTTTCTTT.

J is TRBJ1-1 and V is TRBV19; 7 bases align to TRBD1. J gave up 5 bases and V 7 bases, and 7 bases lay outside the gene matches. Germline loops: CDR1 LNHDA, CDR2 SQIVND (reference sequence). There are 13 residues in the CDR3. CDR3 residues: CASKFPTGTEAFF. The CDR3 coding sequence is TGTGCCAGTAAGTTCCCGACAGGGACTGAAGCTTTCTTT.

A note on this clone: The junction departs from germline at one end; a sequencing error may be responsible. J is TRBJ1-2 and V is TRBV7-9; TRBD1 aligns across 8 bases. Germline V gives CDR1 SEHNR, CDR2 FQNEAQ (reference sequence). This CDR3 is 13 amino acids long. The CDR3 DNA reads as TGTTCCAGCAGAAACAACCTAGAGGACAGGGAAGCCTTC. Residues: CSSRNNLEDREAF. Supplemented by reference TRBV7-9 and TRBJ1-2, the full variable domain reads DTGVSQNPRHKITKRGQNVTFRCDPISEHNRLYWYRQTLGQGPEFLTYFQNEAQLEKSRLLSDRFSAERPKGSFSTLEIQRTEQGDSAMYLCSSRNNLEDREAFGSGTRLTVV.

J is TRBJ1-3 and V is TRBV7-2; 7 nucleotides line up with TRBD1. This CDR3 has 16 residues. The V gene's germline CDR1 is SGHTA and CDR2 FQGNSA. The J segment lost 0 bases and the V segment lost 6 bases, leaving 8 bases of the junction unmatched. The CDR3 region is CASSRRTGGSGNTIYF. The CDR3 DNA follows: TGTGCCAGCAGTCGTAGGACAGGCGGCTCTGGAAACACCATATATTTT.

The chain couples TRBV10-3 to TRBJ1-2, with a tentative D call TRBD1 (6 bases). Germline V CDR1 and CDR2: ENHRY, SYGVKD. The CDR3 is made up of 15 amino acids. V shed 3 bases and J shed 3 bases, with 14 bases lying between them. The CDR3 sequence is CAISDQTGFDYGYTF. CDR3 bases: TGTGCCATCAGTGATCAAACAGGGTTCGACTATGGCTACACCTTC.

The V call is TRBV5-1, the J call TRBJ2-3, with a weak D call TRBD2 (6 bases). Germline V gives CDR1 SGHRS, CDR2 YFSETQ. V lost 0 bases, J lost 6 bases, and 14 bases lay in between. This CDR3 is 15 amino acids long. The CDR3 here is CASSLAGGGDDTQYF. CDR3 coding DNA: TGCGCCAGCAGCTTGGCCGGGGGTGGAGACGATACGCAGTATTTT. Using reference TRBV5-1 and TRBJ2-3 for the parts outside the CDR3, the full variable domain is KAGVTQTPRYLIKTRGQQVTLSCSPISGHRSVSWYQQTPGQGLQFLFEYFSETQRNKGNFPGRFSGRQFSNSRSEMNVSTLELGDSALYLCASSLAGGGDDTQYFGPGTRLTVL.

DNA of the CDR3: TGTGCCAGCAGGTCCCGGGACAGGGTGGCTGGCTACACCTTC. Translation gives CASRSRDRVAGYTF. This sequence joins TRBV28 and TRBJ1-2; 9 bases map to TRBD1. The CDR3 is 14 residues long. J was trimmed by 7 bases and V by 6 bases; bases with no gene match: 9. CDR1 MDHEN and CDR2 SYDVKM come from the germline V gene.

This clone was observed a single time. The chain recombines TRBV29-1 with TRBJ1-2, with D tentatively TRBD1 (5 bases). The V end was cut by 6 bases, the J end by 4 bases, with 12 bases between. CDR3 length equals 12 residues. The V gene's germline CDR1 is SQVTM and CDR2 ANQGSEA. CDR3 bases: TGCAGCGTGATGGAAGGGGCCTATGGCTACACCTTC. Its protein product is CSVMEGAYGYTF.

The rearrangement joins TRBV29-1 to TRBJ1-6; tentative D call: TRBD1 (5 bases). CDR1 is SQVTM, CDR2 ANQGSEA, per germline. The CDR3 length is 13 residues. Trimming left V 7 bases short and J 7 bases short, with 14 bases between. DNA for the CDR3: TGCAGCGCGGGGGACCGAGTCAATTCACCCCTCCACTTT. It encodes CSAGDRVNSPLHF. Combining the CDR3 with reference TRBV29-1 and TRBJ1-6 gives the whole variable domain SAVISQKPSRDICQRGTSLTIQCQVDSQVTMMFWYRQQPGQSLTLIATANQGSEATYESGFVIDKFPISRPNLTFSTLTVSNMSPEDSSIYLCSAGDRVNSPLHFGNGTRLTVT.

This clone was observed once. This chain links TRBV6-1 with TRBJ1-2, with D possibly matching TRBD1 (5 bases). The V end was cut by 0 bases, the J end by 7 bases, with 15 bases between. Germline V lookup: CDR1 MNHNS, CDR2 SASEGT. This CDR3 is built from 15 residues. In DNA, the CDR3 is TGTGCCAGCAGTGAAGCGGGCAGGGCGGCTATTGGCTACACCTTC. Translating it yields CASSEAGRAAIGYTF.

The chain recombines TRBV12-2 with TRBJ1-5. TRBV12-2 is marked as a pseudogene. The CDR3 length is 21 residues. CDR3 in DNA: TGTGCAAGTCGCTTAGGGAGGGGTCTGACGGATCTCTTGTGTGGCAATCAGCCCCAGCATTTT. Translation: CASRLGRGLTDLLCGNQPQHF.

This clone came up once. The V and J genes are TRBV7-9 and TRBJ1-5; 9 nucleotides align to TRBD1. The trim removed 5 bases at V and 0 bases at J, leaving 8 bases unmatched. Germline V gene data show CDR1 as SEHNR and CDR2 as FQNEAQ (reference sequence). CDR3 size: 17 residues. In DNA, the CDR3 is TGTGCCAGCAGCCTAAACAGGGGGCTCAATAGCAATCAGCCCCAGCATTTT. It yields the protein CASSLNRGLNSNQPQHF.

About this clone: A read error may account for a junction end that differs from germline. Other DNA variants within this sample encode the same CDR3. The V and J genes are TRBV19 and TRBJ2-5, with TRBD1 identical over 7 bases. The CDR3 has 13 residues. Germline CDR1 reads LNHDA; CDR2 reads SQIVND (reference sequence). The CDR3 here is CASSIETGETQYF. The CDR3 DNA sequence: TGTGCTAGTAGTATTGAGACAGGGGAGACCCAGTACTTC. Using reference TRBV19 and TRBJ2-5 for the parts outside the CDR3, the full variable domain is DGGITQSPKYLFRKEGQNVTLSCEQNLNHDAMYWYRQDPGQGLRLIYYSQIVNDFQKGDIAEGYSVSREKKESFPLTVTSAQKNPTAFYLCASSIETGETQYFGPGTRLLVL.

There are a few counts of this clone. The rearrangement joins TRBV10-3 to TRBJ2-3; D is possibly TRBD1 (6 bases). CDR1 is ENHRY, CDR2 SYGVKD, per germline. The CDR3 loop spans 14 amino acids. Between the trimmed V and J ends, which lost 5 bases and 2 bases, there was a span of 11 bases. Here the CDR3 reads CAISRTDHTDTQYF. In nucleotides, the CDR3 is TGTGCCATCAGTCGGACAGATCACACAGATACGCAGTATTTT.

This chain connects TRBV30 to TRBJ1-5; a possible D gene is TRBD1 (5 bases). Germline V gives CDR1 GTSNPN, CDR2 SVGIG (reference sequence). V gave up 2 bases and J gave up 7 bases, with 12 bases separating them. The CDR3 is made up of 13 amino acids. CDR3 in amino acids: CAWSMGPGQPQHF. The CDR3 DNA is TGTGCCTGGAGTATGGGGCCAGGGCAGCCCCAGCATTTT. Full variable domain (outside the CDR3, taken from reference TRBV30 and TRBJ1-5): SQTIHQWPATLVQPVGSPLSLECTVEGTSNPNLYWYRQAAGRGLQLLFYSVGIGQISSEVPQNLSASRPQDRQFILSSKKLLLSDSGFYLCAWSMGPGQPQHFGDGTRLSIL.

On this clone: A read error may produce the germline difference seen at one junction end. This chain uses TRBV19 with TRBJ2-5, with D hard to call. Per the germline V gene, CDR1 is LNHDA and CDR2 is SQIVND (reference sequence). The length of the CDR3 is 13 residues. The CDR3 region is CAGSIQDQETQYF. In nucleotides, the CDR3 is TGTGCCGGTAGTATCCAGGACCAAGAGACCCAGTACTTC.

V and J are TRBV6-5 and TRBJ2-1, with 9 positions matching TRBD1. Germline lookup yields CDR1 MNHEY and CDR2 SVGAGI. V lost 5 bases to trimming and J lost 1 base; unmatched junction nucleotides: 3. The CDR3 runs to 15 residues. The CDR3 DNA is TGTGCCAGCAGTCTGACAGGGGGGTCCTACAATGAGCAGTTCTTC. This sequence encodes CASSLTGGSYNEQFF.

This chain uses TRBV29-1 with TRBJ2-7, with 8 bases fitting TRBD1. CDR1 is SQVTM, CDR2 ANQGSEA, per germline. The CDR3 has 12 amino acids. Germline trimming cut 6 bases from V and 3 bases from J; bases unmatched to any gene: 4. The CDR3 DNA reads TGCAGCGTGACAGGGGCCCACTACGAGCAGTACTTC. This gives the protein CSVTGAHYEQYF.